Only a few counts were recorded for the clone carrying this T cell receptor (beta chain). Three rounds of nested PCR, following a modified ARM-PCR protocol, produced the TCRbeta library. TCRdb fed the multiplex PCR reads into MiXCR, producing one record per CDR3 protein. Among approximately 82,000 distinct CDR3 sequences listed, about 80% were seen once. Germline V lookup: CDR1 SGHRS, CDR2 YFSETQ. Trimming took off 4 bases at V and 8 bases at J, with 21 bases between the two ends. The CDR3 is 15 amino acids. These data originate in a study of tumor and adjacent non-tumor tissue in lung cancer. This sample's RNA came from whole unsorted tissue. The normal lung tissue was taken more than 3 cm from the tumor edge. Donors were chemotherapy-naive, newly diagnosed lung cancer surgical patients in China, August–late 2014.

This TCR was sampled from a man aged 65 to 85 with non-small cell lung cancer. The sequenced sample was distant non-tumor lung tissue. The V gene is TRBV5-1, the J gene TRBJ1-2; perhaps TRBD1 as D (5 bases). CDR3 in amino acids: CASSHDGRGAQGYTF. DNA of the CDR3: TGCGCCAGCAGCCACGACGGGAGGGGCGCGCAGGGCTACACCTTC.